This passage covers 6 T cell receptor beta chains from one sample sequenced in a study of T cells in Graves' hyperthyroidism and ophthalmopathy. RNA transcripts gave rise to amplified TCR beta CDR3 regions. First-round RT-PCR with HTBI primers amplified the TCR CDR3 region. TCRdb fed the multiplex PCR reads into MiXCR, producing one record per CDR3 protein. Seen here are about 290,000 distinct CDR3 sequences, about 13% observed once, and the top ten hold less than 8%. Sequenced input: blood. Receptors originate from a woman in her 40s with Graves' hyperthyroidism.

This clonotype came up many times. V gene TRBV2 combines with J gene TRBJ1-2; tentatively, D is TRBD1 (5 bases). CDR3 length: 13 residues. V dropped 3 bases and J dropped 6 bases, with 11 bases sitting between them. Per germline, CDR1 SNHLY and CDR2 FYNNEI. The CDR3, as DNA: TGTGCCAGCAGTGAGGGGGTAGAGGATGGCTACACCTTC. Translating it yields CASSEGVEDGYTF.

The CDR3: CSVERGGATEAFF. The DNA for the CDR3 is TGCAGCGTTGAAAGAGGGGGCGCTACTGAAGCTTTCTTT. The chain is built from TRBV29-1 and TRBJ1-1, with TRBD1 identical over 7 bases. After removal of 2 bases from V and 5 bases from J, the junction contained 5 bases not matched to a gene. CDR1 and CDR2 from the germline V gene are SQVTM and ANQGSEA. The CDR3 runs to 13 residues.

V is TRBV13 and J is TRBJ2-7, with 10 bases matching TRBD2. Per germline, CDR1 PRHDT and CDR2 FYEKMQ (reference sequence). CDR3 length: 15 amino acids. V dropped 5 bases and J dropped 5; count of bases not matched to a gene: 9. CDR3 sequence: CASSLSSGSPHEQYF. The CDR3, as DNA: TGTGCCAGCAGCCTCTCTAGCGGGAGCCCGCACGAGCAGTACTTC.

This clonotype was found many times. The genes are TRBV6-1 and TRBJ2-7; the match to TRBD2 covers 9 bases. Losses at the gene ends were 6 bases for V and 0 bases for J; bases not matched to a gene: 9. The CDR3 is 16 residues long. Germline V gives CDR1 MNHNS, CDR2 SASEGT. The CDR3 bases are TGTGCCAGCAGCCCAACTAGCGGGCCTAGCTCCTACGAGCAGTACTTC. It is translated as CASSPTSGPSSYEQYF.

This clonotype was seen repeatedly, ten times or more. The V and J genes are TRBV28 and TRBJ2-7; D gene unclear. The germline CDR1 and CDR2 sequences are MDHEN and SYDVKM. V shed 2 bases and J shed 5 bases, with 10 bases lying between them. This CDR3 comprises 13 residues. Written as DNA, the CDR3 is TGTGCCAGCAGTTTACCCACAAGGCACGAGCAGTACTTC. Translated: CASSLPTRHEQYF.

This clonotype was seen ten or more times. V gene TRBV5-1 combines with J gene TRBJ2-5; weak D call: TRBD2 (6 bases). The CDR3 totals 13 residues. Germline V CDR1 and CDR2: SGHRS, YFSETQ. V dropped 3 bases and J dropped 4 bases, with 10 bases sitting between them. The CDR3 protein is CASSSPAGETQYF. CDR3 DNA sequence: TGCGCCAGCAGCTCCCCAGCGGGAGAGACCCAGTACTTC.